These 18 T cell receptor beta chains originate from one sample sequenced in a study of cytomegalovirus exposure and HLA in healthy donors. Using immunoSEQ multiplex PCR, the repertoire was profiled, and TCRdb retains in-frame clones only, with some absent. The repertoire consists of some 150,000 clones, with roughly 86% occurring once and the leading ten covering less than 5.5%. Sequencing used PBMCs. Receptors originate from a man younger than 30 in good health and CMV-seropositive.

This CDR3 is CSVFSDTEAFF. The CDR3 DNA is TGCAGCGTTTTCTCGGACACTGAAGCTTTCTTT. V usage is TRBV29-1 and J usage is TRBJ1-1, with D unclear. CDR3 length: 11 residues. The V gene lost 5 bases and the J gene lost 3 bases, with 7 bases spanning the gap. Germline V gene data show CDR1 as SQVTM and CDR2 as ANQGSEA.

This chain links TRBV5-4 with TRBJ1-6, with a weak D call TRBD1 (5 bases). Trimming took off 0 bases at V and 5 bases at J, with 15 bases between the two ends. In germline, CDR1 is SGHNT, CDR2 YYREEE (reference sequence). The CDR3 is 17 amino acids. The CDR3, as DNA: TGTGCCAGCAGCTTGGCCGGGGGAGGGGTAAATAATTCACCCCTCCACTTT. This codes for CASSLAGGGVNNSPLHF. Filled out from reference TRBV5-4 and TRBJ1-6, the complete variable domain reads ETGVTQSPTHLIKTRGQQVTLRCSSQSGHNTVSWYQQALGQGPQFIFQYYREEENGRGNFPPRFSGLQFPNYSSELNVNALELDDSALYLCASSLAGGGVNNSPLHFGNGTRLTVT.

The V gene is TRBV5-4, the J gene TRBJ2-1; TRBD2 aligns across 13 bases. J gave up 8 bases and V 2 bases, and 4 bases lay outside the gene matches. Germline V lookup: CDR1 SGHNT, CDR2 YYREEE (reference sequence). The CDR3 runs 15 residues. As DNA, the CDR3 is TGTGCCAGCAGCTTACTAGCGGGAGGGAGGGATGAGCAGTTCTTC. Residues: CASSLLAGGRDEQFF. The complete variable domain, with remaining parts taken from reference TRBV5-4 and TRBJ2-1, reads ETGVTQSPTHLIKTRGQQVTLRCSSQSGHNTVSWYQQALGQGPQFIFQYYREEENGRGNFPPRFSGLQFPNYSSELNVNALELDDSALYLCASSLLAGGRDEQFFGPGTRLTVL.

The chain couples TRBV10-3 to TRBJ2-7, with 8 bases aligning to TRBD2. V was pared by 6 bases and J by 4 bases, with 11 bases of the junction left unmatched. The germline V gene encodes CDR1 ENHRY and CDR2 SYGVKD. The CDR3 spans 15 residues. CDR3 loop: CAIRASGTGGYEQYF. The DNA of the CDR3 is TGTGCCATCAGAGCTAGCGGAACGGGAGGGTACGAGCAGTACTTC.

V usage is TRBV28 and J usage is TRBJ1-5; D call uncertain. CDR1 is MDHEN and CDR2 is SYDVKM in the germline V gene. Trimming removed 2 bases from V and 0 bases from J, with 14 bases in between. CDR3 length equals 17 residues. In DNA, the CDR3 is TGTGCCAGCAGTTTAGGCCGGGAGAGTGATAGCAATCAGCCCCAGCATTTT. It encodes CASSLGRESDSNQPQHF.

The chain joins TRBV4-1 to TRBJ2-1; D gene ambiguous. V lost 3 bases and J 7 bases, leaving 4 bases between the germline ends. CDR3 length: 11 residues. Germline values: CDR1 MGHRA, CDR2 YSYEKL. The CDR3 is CASSHGNEQFF. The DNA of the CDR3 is TGCGCCAGCAGCCACGGGAATGAGCAGTTCTTC.

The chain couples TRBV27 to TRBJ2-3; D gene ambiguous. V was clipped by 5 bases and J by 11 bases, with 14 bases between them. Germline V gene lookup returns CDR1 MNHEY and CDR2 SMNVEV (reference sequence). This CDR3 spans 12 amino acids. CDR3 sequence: CASSPLRFGQYF. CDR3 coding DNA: TGTGCCAGCAGTCCGCTCAGATTTGGGCAGTATTTT.

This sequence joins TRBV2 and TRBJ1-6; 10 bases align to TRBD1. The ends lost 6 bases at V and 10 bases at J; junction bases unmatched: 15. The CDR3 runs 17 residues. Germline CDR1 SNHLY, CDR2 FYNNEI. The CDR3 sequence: CASSIDRGRQLGSPLHF. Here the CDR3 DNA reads TGTGCCAGCAGCATTGACAGGGGGCGACAACTGGGCTCACCCCTCCACTTT. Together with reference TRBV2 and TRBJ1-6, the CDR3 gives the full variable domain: EPEVTQTPSHQVTQMGQEVILRCVPISNHLYFYWYRQILGQKVEFLVSFYNNEISEKSEIFDDQFSVERPDGSNFTLKIRSTKLEDSAMYFCASSIDRGRQLGSPLHFGNGTRLTVT.

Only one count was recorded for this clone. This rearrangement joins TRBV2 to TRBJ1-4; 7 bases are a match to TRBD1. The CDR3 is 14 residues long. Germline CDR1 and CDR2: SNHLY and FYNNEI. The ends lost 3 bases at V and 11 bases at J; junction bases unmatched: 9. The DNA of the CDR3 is TGTGCCAGCAGTGAGGGGCAGGGGGTGGGGAAACTGTTTTTT. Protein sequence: CASSEGQGVGKLFF.

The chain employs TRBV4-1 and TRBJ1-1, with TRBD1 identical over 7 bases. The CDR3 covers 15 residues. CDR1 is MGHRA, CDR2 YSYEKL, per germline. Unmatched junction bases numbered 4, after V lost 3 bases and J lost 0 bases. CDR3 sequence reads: CASSQVGQLNTEAFF. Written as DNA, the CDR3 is TGCGCCAGCAGCCAGGTGGGACAGCTGAACACTGAAGCTTTCTTT.

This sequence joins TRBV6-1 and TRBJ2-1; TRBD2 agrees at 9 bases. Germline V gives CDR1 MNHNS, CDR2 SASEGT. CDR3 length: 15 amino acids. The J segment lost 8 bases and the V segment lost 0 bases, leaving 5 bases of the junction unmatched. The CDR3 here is CASSEAGSGSDEQFF. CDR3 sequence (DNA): TGTGCCAGCAGTGAAGCCGGTAGCGGGAGCGATGAGCAGTTCTTC.

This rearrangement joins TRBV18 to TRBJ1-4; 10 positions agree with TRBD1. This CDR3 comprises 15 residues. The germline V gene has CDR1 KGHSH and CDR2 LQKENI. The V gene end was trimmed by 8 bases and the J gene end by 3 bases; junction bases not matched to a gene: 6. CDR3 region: CASRDRGNSNEKLFF. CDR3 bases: TGTGCCAGCAGGGACAGGGGAAATTCTAATGAAAAACTGTTTTTT.

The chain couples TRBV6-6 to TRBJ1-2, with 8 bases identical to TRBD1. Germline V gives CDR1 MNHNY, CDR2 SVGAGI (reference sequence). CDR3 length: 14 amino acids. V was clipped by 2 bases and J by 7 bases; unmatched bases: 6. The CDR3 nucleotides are TGTGCCAGCAGTTACCCGCAGGGGGCGAGTGGCTACACCTTC. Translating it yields CASSYPQGASGYTF.

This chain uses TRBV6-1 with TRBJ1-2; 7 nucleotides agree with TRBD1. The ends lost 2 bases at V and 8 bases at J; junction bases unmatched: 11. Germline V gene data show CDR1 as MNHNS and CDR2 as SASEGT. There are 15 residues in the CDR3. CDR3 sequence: CASSETRGLRGGYTF. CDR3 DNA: TGTGCCAGCAGTGAAACGAGGGGGCTTCGGGGCGGCTACACCTTC.

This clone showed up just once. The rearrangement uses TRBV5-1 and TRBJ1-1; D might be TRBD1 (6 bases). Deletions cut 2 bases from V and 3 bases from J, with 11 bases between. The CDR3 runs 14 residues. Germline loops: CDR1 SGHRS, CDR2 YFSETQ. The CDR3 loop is CASSLAGADTEAFF. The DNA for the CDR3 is TGCGCCAGCAGCTTAGCAGGGGCCGACACTGAAGCTTTCTTT.

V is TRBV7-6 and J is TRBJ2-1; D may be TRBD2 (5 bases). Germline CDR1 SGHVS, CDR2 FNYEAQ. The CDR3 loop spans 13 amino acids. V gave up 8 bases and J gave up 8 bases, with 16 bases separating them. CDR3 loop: CASARTGNDEQFF. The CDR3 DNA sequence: TGTGCCAGCGCCCGGACTGGCAATGATGAGCAGTTCTTC.

The DNA for the CDR3 is TGTGCCAGCAACCCAACAGGATTCCTACCCTACGAGCAGTACTTC. This encodes CASNPTGFLPYEQYF. The rearrangement joins TRBV6-1 to TRBJ2-7; a possible D gene is TRBD1 (5 bases). This CDR3 region has 15 residues. Germline CDR1 and CDR2: MNHNS and SASEGT. V was cut by 7 bases and J by 2 bases, with 18 bases left in between.

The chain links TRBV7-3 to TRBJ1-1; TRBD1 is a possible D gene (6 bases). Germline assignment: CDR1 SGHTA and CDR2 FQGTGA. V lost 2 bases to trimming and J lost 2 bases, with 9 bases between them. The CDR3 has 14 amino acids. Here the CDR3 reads CASSLGQTNTEAFF. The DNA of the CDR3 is TGTGCCAGCAGCTTAGGACAGACCAACACTGAAGCTTTCTTT.